Listed here is a single T cell receptor beta chain. This entry comes from a study of control samples from healthy donors and cancer patients. Trimming pared 0 bases from V and 4 bases from J, leaving 7 bases between. The CDR3 runs to 15 residues. Per the germline V gene, CDR1 is LGHDT and CDR2 is YNNKEL (reference sequence). The repertoire was sequenced with immunoSEQ multiplex PCR; TCRdb's copy has only in-frame clones and lacks some. The sample lists tens of thousands of clones, over 80% seen once, with 40% to 50% in the top ten. The V gene is TRBV3-1 (or the pseudogene TRBV3-2), the J gene TRBJ1-6, with TRBD1 as a possible D gene (6 bases). The sequencing input was blood. The sequence was collected from a man in his 60s in good health. In nucleotides, the CDR3 is TGTGCCAGCAGCCAAGACGGACAGTATAATTCACCCCTCCACTTT. Amino acid sequence: CASSQDGQYNSPLHF.